These 19 T cell receptor beta chains came from one sample sequenced in a study of cytomegalovirus exposure and HLA in healthy donors. This PCR relied on a set of 60 Vbeta primers and 13 Jbeta primers. Libraries were prepared by immunoSEQ multiplex PCR; TCRdb keeps only in-frame clonotypes and omits some of them. The sample table sets out about 46,000 clones. The material sequenced was PBMCs. These receptors all stem from a woman aged 40 to 55 in good health and CMV-seronegative.

V usage is TRBV10-3 and J usage is TRBJ1-1; the match to TRBD1 covers 12 bases. Per germline, CDR1 ENHRY and CDR2 SYGVKD. This CDR3 region has 16 residues. Losses at the gene ends were 6 bases for V and 3 bases for J; bases not matched to a gene: 8. The CDR3 reads CAISSGTGGGYTEAFF. The DNA of the CDR3 is TGTGCCATCAGCTCCGGGACAGGGGGCGGCTACACTGAAGCTTTCTTT.

This chain uses TRBV6-5 with TRBJ2-1; 12 bases are shared with TRBD2. CDR3 length equals 15 residues. Looked up from germline, CDR1 is MNHEY and CDR2 is SVGAGI. V gave up 2 bases and J gave up 6 bases; unmatched junction bases: 2. The CDR3 here is CASSYLAGGFNEQFF. CDR3 DNA sequence: TGTGCCAGCAGTTACCTAGCGGGAGGGTTCAATGAGCAGTTCTTC.

Here the CDR3 DNA reads TGTGCCAGCAGTTTTGGAGTCTCCTACGAGCAGTACTTC. Its translation: CASSFGVSYEQYF. The V gene is TRBV6-5, the J gene TRBJ2-7, with D hard to call. The CDR3 loop spans 13 amino acids. Trimming pared 4 bases from V and 0 bases from J, leaving 7 bases between. Germline V gene sequence: CDR1 MNHEY, CDR2 SVGAGI.

The chain has TRBV19 and TRBJ2-7; D is undetermined. The CDR3 has 13 amino acids. CDR1 is LNHDA, CDR2 SQIVND, per germline (reference sequence). Trimming took 4 bases from V and 0 from J, leaving 7 bases between them. CDR3 nucleotides: TGTGCCAGTAGTACCGGGTCCTCCTACGAGCAGTACTTC. As protein: CASSTGSSYEQYF.

The chain recombines TRBV5-1 with TRBJ2-1, with 7 bases matching TRBD2. The CDR3 spans 13 residues. V gave up 4 bases and J gave up 5 bases; unmatched junction bases: 3. Germline lookup yields CDR1 SGHRS and CDR2 YFSETQ. CDR3 in DNA: TGCGCCAGCAGCATCGGGACTAACAATGAGCAGTTCTTC. This encodes CASSIGTNNEQFF.

The chain links TRBV6-5 to TRBJ2-2; D is possibly TRBD2 (6 bases). The V end lost 10 bases, the J end lost 6 bases, and 15 bases lay between the germline ends. This CDR3 comprises 13 residues. Germline CDR1 is MNHEY and CDR2 is SVGAGI. The CDR3 DNA reads TGTGCCACCAGGAGGGCGTCATCCGGGGAGCTGTTTTTT. Its translation: CATRRASSGELFF.

The genes are TRBV7-9 and TRBJ2-2; D perhaps matches TRBD2 (6 bases). Per the germline V gene, CDR1 is SEHNR and CDR2 is FQNEAQ (reference sequence). Between the trimmed V and J ends, which lost 7 bases and 3 bases, there was a span of 15 bases. CDR3 length: 15 residues. CDR3 in amino acids: CASTSRLGYTGELFF. In DNA, the CDR3 is TGTGCCAGCACCTCGCGACTAGGATACACCGGGGAGCTGTTTTTT.

This rearrangement joins TRBV7-2 to TRBJ2-7; possible D gene TRBD1, 6 bases. CDR3 length equals 14 residues. The V gene's germline CDR1 is SGHTA and CDR2 FQGNSA. The V and J ends lost 7 bases and 2 bases respectively, with 15 bases between them. The CDR3 DNA follows: TGTGCCAGCACCCTGACAGGCGCCACCTACGAGCAGTACTTC. Translating it yields CASTLTGATYEQYF.

This chain uses TRBV7-2 with TRBJ2-1; 11 bases align to TRBD2. Germline assignment: CDR1 SGHTA and CDR2 FQGNSA. The CDR3 is made up of 16 amino acids. V lost 1 base and J lost 8; bases outside the gene matches: 7. This CDR3 reads CASSLVLAGVLHEQFF. DNA of the CDR3: TGTGCCAGCAGCTTAGTACTAGCGGGAGTACTGCATGAGCAGTTCTTC.

V and J are TRBV5-1 and TRBJ2-3; 12 nucleotides line up with TRBD2. Germline assignment: CDR1 SGHRS and CDR2 YFSETQ. This CDR3 is built from 17 residues. Trimming removed 0 bases from V and 3 bases from J; junction bases left unmatched: 5. CDR3 protein: CASSLETSGSGTDTQYF. As DNA, the CDR3 is TGCGCCAGCAGCTTGGAGACTAGCGGGAGCGGTACAGATACGCAGTATTTT. Filled out from reference TRBV5-1 and TRBJ2-3, the complete variable domain reads KAGVTQTPRYLIKTRGQQVTLSCSPISGHRSVSWYQQTPGQGLQFLFEYFSETQRNKGNFPGRFSGRQFSNSRSEMNVSTLELGDSALYLCASSLETSGSGTDTQYFGPGTRLTVL.

The rearrangement uses TRBV4-1 and TRBJ2-2; 9 bases are a match to TRBD2. Unmatched junction bases numbered 3, after V lost 0 bases and J lost 4 bases. CDR1 is MGHRA, CDR2 YSYEKL, per germline. There are 16 residues in the CDR3. The CDR3 loop reads CASSQEGLAITGELFF. The CDR3 region has the DNA TGCGCCAGCAGCCAAGAGGGACTAGCAATCACCGGGGAGCTGTTTTTT.

The chain uses TRBV4-1 and TRBJ1-2; 8 nucleotides match TRBD1. V was pared by 3 bases and J by 7 bases, with 7 bases of the junction left unmatched. Germline V gene lookup returns CDR1 MGHRA and CDR2 YSYEKL. There are 14 residues in the CDR3. CDR3 loop: CASSHEDRVLGYTF. The CDR3 nucleotides read TGCGCCAGCAGCCATGAGGACAGGGTACTTGGCTACACCTTC.

The CDR3 DNA reads TGCAGCGTCCGAGGGCTAGCGGGAGTGGACGACAATGAGCAGTTCTTC. Encoded protein: CSVRGLAGVDDNEQFF. The chain employs TRBV29-1 and TRBJ2-1, with 10 bases matching TRBD2. The CDR3 consists of 16 residues. With 6 bases clipped from V and 5 bases from J, the junction kept 13 bases outside the gene matches. Germline lookup yields CDR1 SQVTM and CDR2 ANQGSEA.

The rearrangement joins TRBV7-3 to TRBJ2-7; 7 bases are a match to TRBD1. There are 13 residues in the CDR3. The germline V gene has CDR1 SGHTA and CDR2 FQGTGA. Germline trimming cut 5 bases from V and 5 bases from J; bases unmatched to any gene: 6. The CDR3 protein is CASSQRDSHEQYF. DNA for the CDR3: TGTGCCAGCAGCCAACGGGACAGCCACGAGCAGTACTTC.

The chain has TRBV6-5 and TRBJ1-2, with D possibly being TRBD1 (5 bases). Deletions cut 0 bases from V and 7 bases from J, with 12 bases between. The germline V gene has CDR1 MNHEY and CDR2 SVGAGI. The CDR3 is made up of 14 amino acids. Here the CDR3 DNA reads TGTGCCAGCAGTTACTCCGAAGGGGTGCGTGGCTACACCTTC. Amino acids: CASSYSEGVRGYTF.

The CDR3 region is CASSRTVNTGELFF. Written as DNA, the CDR3 is TGTGCCAGTAGTCGGACAGTGAACACCGGGGAGCTGTTTTTT. The chain couples TRBV19 to TRBJ2-2, with D tentatively TRBD1 (6 bases). This CDR3 region has 14 residues. The germline gives CDR1 LNHDA, CDR2 SQIVND (reference sequence). V lost 5 bases to trimming and J lost 1 base, with 8 bases between them.

The J gene is TRBJ2-1, the V gene TRBV9; unclear D gene. Germline V gene data show CDR1 as SGDLS and CDR2 as YYNGEE. The CDR3 is 14 residues long. Trimming took off 6 bases at V and 5 bases at J, with 15 bases between the two ends. CDR3 coding DNA: TGTGCCAGCACCCCTGAGTGGGCAGACAATGAGCAGTTCTTC. Protein product: CASTPEWADNEQFF.

Here the CDR3 DNA reads TGTGCCAGCAGCGTAGCCGTAAACAGCCCTTACGAGCAGTACTTC. This translates into CASSVAVNSPYEQYF. The rearrangement uses TRBV9 and TRBJ2-7; D gene uncertain. Germline CDR1 SGDLS, CDR2 YYNGEE. V lost 0 bases and J 4 bases, leaving 14 bases between the germline ends. This CDR3 comprises 15 residues.

This sequence joins TRBV18 and TRBJ2-1; the D gene is possibly TRBD2 (5 bases). Germline V gene lookup returns CDR1 KGHSH and CDR2 LQKENI. The CDR3 runs 17 residues. With 2 bases removed from V and 7 bases from J, the gap between germline ends came to 21 bases. The CDR3 sequence is CASSPIISVVGGNEQFF. In DNA, the CDR3 is TGTGCCAGCTCACCAATTATAAGCGTCGTGGGCGGGAATGAGCAGTTCTTC.